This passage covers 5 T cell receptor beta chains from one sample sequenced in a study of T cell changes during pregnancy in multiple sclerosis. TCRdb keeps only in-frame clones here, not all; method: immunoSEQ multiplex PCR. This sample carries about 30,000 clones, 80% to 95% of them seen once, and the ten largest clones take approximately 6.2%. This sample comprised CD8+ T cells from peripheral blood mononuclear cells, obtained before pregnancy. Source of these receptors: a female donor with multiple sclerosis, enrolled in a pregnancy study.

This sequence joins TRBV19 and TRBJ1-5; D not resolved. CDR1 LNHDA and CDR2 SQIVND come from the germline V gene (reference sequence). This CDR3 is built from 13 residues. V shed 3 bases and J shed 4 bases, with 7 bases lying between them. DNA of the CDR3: TGTGCCAGTAGTATTAGTGAGAATCAGCCCCAGCATTTT. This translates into CASSISENQPQHF.

The CDR3 DNA reads TGTGCCAGTAGTAGCGGGACAGTGAACACTGAAGCTTTCTTT. It encodes CASSSGTVNTEAFF. The chain carries TRBV19 and TRBJ1-1; the match to TRBD1 covers 7 bases. With 4 bases clipped from V and 0 bases from J, the junction kept 2 bases outside the gene matches. The germline V gene encodes CDR1 LNHDA and CDR2 SQIVND (reference sequence). This CDR3 is built from 14 residues. Variable domain in full (rest from reference TRBV19 and TRBJ1-1): DGGITQSPKYLFRKEGQNVTLSCEQNLNHDAMYWYRQDPGQGLRLIYYSQIVNDFQKGDIAEGYSVSREKKESFPLTVTSAQKNPTAFYLCASSSGTVNTEAFFGQGTRLTVV.

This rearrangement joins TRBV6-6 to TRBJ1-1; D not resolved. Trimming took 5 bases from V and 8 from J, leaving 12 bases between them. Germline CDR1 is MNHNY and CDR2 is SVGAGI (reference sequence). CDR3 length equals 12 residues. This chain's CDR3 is CASSPLTEEAFF. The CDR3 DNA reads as TGTGCCAGCAGTCCCCTCACTGAGGAAGCTTTCTTT.

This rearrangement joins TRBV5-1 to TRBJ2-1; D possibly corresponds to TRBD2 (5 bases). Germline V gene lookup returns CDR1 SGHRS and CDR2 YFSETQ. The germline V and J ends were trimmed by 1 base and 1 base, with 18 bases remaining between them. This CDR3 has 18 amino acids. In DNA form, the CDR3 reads TGCGCCAGCAGCTTGTTATCGCTAGCTTCGTTTTCCTACAATGAGCAGTTCTTC. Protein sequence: CASSLLSLASFSYNEQFF. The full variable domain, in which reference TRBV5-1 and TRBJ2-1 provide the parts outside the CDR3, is KAGVTQTPRYLIKTRGQQVTLSCSPISGHRSVSWYQQTPGQGLQFLFEYFSETQRNKGNFPGRFSGRQFSNSRSEMNVSTLELGDSALYLCASSLLSLASFSYNEQFFGPGTRLTVL.

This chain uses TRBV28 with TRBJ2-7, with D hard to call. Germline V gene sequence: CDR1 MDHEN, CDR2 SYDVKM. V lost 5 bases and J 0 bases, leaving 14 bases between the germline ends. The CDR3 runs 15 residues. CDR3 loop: CASSRLSAVSYEQYF. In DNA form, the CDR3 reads TGTGCCAGCAGTCGGCTGTCGGCGGTCTCCTACGAGCAGTACTTC.